Presented here are 30 T cell receptor beta chains from one specimen sequenced in a study of regulatory T cells in long-lasting Graves disease. Investigators prepared the TCR beta libraries by applying iRepertoire HTBI primers and Arm-PCR of CDR3 regions. MiXCR, run by TCRdb on the multiplex PCR reads, gives a single entry per CDR3 protein. Among 700,000 or so distinct CDR3 sequences, approximately 29% were seen once, and the ten largest hold about two fifths. Time point: persistent/refractory GD, antithyroid drugs over 5 years with positive TRAb. Following extraction of RNA from PBMCs, that RNA was used to make the TCR library. The specimen comprised peripheral blood mononuclear cells (PBMCs), sampled when the disease was refractory, from a patient treated with antithyroid drugs. Every receptor here comes from a female donor with Graves disease.

The gene calls are TRBV6-1 and TRBJ2-7, with D perhaps TRBD1 (5 bases). Germline V gene sequence: CDR1 MNHNS, CDR2 SASEGT. V was clipped by 6 bases and J by 3 bases, with 9 bases between them. This CDR3 has 12 amino acids. Written as DNA, the CDR3 is TGTGCCAGCAGACCCAGGGTCTACGAGCAGTACTTC. Residues: CASRPRVYEQYF.

The chain carries TRBV7-9 and TRBJ1-5; TRBD1 might be the D (5 bases). CDR1 and CDR2 from the germline V gene are SEHNR and FQNEAQ (reference sequence). The CDR3 length is 15 residues. V lost 1 base, J lost 3 bases, and 10 bases lay in between. The CDR3 loop reads CASSLDPRANQPQHF. The CDR3 DNA reads as TGTGCCAGCAGCTTAGACCCCAGGGCCAATCAGCCCCAGCATTTT.

This clonotype was picked up a small number of times. The V and J genes are TRBV6-1 and TRBJ1-5; D call uncertain. This CDR3 has 12 amino acids. Germline CDR1 and CDR2: MNHNS and SASEGT. The V and J ends lost 5 bases and 3 bases respectively, with 5 bases between them. The CDR3 loop reads CASSITNQPQHF. DNA of the CDR3: TGTGCCAGCAGTATTACCAATCAGCCCCAGCATTTT.

This rearrangement joins TRBV30 to TRBJ1-1; the D gene is possibly TRBD1 (6 bases). Trimming shortened V by 0 bases and J by 7 bases, and 12 bases separated the two germline ends. This CDR3 comprises 13 residues. Germline V gene lookup returns CDR1 GTSNPN and CDR2 SVGIG (reference sequence). CDR3 nucleotide sequence: TGTGCCTGGAGTGTACAGGGTATCGGTGAAGCTTTCTTT. It is translated as CAWSVQGIGEAFF.

The V gene is TRBV5-1, the J gene TRBJ1-1; 12 bases agree with TRBD1. V gave up 0 bases and J gave up 0 bases; unmatched junction bases: 9. The CDR3 consists of 19 residues. The germline CDR1 and CDR2 sequences are SGHRS and YFSETQ. CDR3 loop: CASSLGLRDRGLLNTEAFF. CDR3 bases: TGCGCCAGCAGCTTGGGCCTCCGGGACAGGGGGCTATTGAACACTGAAGCTTTCTTT.

This chain links TRBV28 with TRBJ1-5, with 9 bases lining up with TRBD1. The CDR3 covers 15 residues. Unmatched junction bases numbered 8, after V lost 6 bases and J lost 5 bases. Germline CDR1 is MDHEN and CDR2 is SYDVKM. CDR3 region: CASSPKGQGYQPQHF. In DNA, the CDR3 is TGTGCCAGCAGCCCGAAGGGACAGGGCTATCAGCCCCAGCATTTT.

The chain recombines TRBV20-1 with TRBJ1-1; D possibly corresponds to TRBD1 (6 bases). Germline loops: CDR1 DFQATT, CDR2 SNEGSKA (reference sequence). The CDR3 loop spans 15 amino acids. Trimming took 4 bases from V and 2 from J, leaving 17 bases between them. In nucleotides, the CDR3 is TGCAGTGCTATACCCATGACAGGTTACAACACTGAAGCTTTCTTT. It encodes CSAIPMTGYNTEAFF.

This clonotype was picked up a small number of times. V gene TRBV7-2 combines with J gene TRBJ2-5, with a weak D call TRBD2 (5 bases). The CDR3 is 15 residues long. The ends were cut back, 0 bases at V and 2 bases at J, with 10 bases in the middle. Germline CDR1 reads SGHTA; CDR2 reads FQGNSA. For the CDR3, the DNA is TGTGCCAGCAGCTTAGCGGGAGCTGCACAAGAGACCCAGTACTTC. Its translation: CASSLAGAAQETQYF.

This sequence joins TRBV20-1 and TRBJ1-5; possibly TRBD1 for D (5 bases). The CDR3 totals 12 residues. The V end lost 2 bases, the J end lost 4 bases, and 6 bases lay between the germline ends. The germline V gene encodes CDR1 DFQATT and CDR2 SNEGSKA (reference sequence). The CDR3 DNA sequence: TGCAGTGCTAGAAAGGGGAATCAGCCCCAGCATTTT. Its translation: CSARKGNQPQHF.

The chain combines TRBV7-3 with TRBJ2-2; D unresolved. The V end was cut by 5 bases, the J end by 6 bases, with 10 bases between. This CDR3 comprises 13 residues. Germline CDR1 reads SGHTA; CDR2 reads FQGTGA. The chain's CDR3 is CASSTDPSGELFF. DNA of the CDR3: TGTGCCAGCAGCACGGACCCCTCCGGGGAGCTGTTTTTT. The whole variable domain, remainder taken from reference TRBV7-3 and TRBJ2-2, is GAGVSQTPSNKVTEKGKYVELRCDPISGHTALYWYRQSLGQGPEFLIYFQGTGAADDSGLPNDRFFAVRPEGSVSTLKIQRTERGDSAVYLCASSTDPSGELFFGEGSRLTVL.

This clonotype was observed at least ten times. The V call is TRBV28, the J call TRBJ1-2, with D possibly being TRBD1 (5 bases). V shed 5 bases and J shed 4 bases, with 11 bases lying between them. Germline V gives CDR1 MDHEN, CDR2 SYDVKM. The CDR3 is made up of 13 amino acids. The CDR3 protein is CASSTGTLYGYTF. The CDR3 DNA reads as TGTGCCAGCAGTACCGGGACCCTCTATGGCTACACCTTC.

The gene calls are TRBV5-5 and TRBJ2-7; a weak D match, TRBD1 (6 bases). This CDR3 spans 15 amino acids. V lost 4 bases, J lost 0 bases, and 14 bases lay in between. CDR1 and CDR2 from the germline V gene are SGHKS and YYEKEE (reference sequence). CDR3 sequence reads: CASSPIGQNSYEQYF. The CDR3 bases are TGTGCCAGCAGCCCAATAGGACAGAACTCCTACGAGCAGTACTTC. The full variable domain, completed using reference TRBV5-5 and TRBJ2-7, is DAGVTQSPTHLIKTRGQQVTLRCSPISGHKSVSWYQQVLGQGPQFIFQYYEKEERGRGNFPDRFSARQFPNYSSELNVNALLLGDSALYLCASSPIGQNSYEQYFGPGTRLTVT.

A remark on this clonotype: Mismatch with germline at one junction end may stem from a read error. The genes are TRBV5-6 and TRBJ1-1; D ambiguous. Germline V gene lookup returns CDR1 SGHDT and CDR2 YYEEEE. This CDR3 comprises 13 residues. This chain's CDR3 is CASSPDPNTEASF. The DNA for the CDR3 is TGTGCCAGCAGCCCAGACCCGAACACTGAAGCTTCCTTT.

Comments on this clonotype: Since a much larger clone is just one base distant, this may be a read error. This sequence joins TRBV6-5 and TRBJ2-7; D is uncertain. Per the germline V gene, CDR1 is MNHEY and CDR2 is SVGAGI. The CDR3 is 14 amino acids. The CDR3 nucleotides are TGTGCCAGCGGTTACGGACGGCTGTCCTACGAGCAGTACTTC. Amino acid sequence: CASGYGRLSYEQYF.

V and J are TRBV5-1 and TRBJ1-1; 8 bases agree with TRBD1. Trimming cost V 4 bases and J 4 bases; bases outside gene matches: 12. Germline values: CDR1 SGHRS, CDR2 YFSETQ. This CDR3 is built from 16 residues. CDR3 protein: CASSAGRQGWGTEAFF. DNA for the CDR3: TGCGCCAGCAGCGCCGGTCGACAGGGGTGGGGCACTGAAGCTTTCTTT.

This clonotype was detected many times. CDR3 loop: CASRPSDGRNTEAFF. The CDR3 DNA follows: TGTGCCAGCAGGCCGTCGGACGGGCGGAACACTGAAGCTTTCTTT. The chain has TRBV28 and TRBJ1-1; D is uncertain. V was trimmed by 6 bases and J by 1 base, leaving 15 bases between them. This CDR3 contains 15 residues. CDR1 MDHEN and CDR2 SYDVKM come from the germline V gene.

The J gene is TRBJ2-7, the V gene TRBV19; 12 bases fit TRBD2. Germline-derived CDR1 and CDR2 are LNHDA and SQIVND (reference sequence). The CDR3 runs to 18 residues. V lost 3 bases to trimming and J lost 1 base; unmatched junction nucleotides: 10. CDR3 nucleotides: TGTGCCAGTAGTATTAAGGGACTAGCGGGCTTGAGTTCCTACGAGCAGTACTTC. It encodes CASSIKGLAGLSSYEQYF.

The chain joins TRBV3-1 to TRBJ2-2, with D possibly being TRBD1 (5 bases). The germline V gene encodes CDR1 LGHDT and CDR2 YNNKEL (reference sequence). The CDR3 runs 15 residues. With 4 bases removed from V and 9 bases from J, the gap between germline ends came to 18 bases. CDR3 sequence: CASSLRRAGHRELFF. The CDR3, as DNA: TGTGCCAGCAGCCTCCGGCGAGCTGGACACCGGGAGCTGTTTTTT.

The CDR3 spells CASSERLPTDTQYF. The CDR3 DNA sequence: TGTGCCAGCAGTGAACGACTTCCAACAGATACGCAGTATTTT. V usage is TRBV6-2 or TRBV6-3 and J usage is TRBJ2-3; D is uncertain. Germline V gene lookup returns CDR1 MNHEY and CDR2 SVGEGT. Trimming removed 5 bases from V and 3 bases from J, with 12 bases in between. The CDR3 covers 14 residues.

As for this clonotype: This may stem from a read error, because a much larger clone lies one nucleotide away. The J gene is TRBJ2-5, the V gene TRBV6-1; 8 positions match TRBD1. With V trimmed by 2 bases and J by 1 base, 9 bases remained unmatched. The CDR3 is 17 residues long. Germline V lookup: CDR1 MNHNS, CDR2 SASEGT. CDR3 nucleotide sequence: TGTGCCAGCAGTGAACGCAGGTTAGGGACAGGCCAAGAGACCCAGTACTTC. The encoded protein is CASSERRLGTGQETQYF.

Ten or more counts support this clonotype. The V gene is TRBV12-3 or TRBV12-4, the J gene TRBJ2-7, with 9 bases identical to TRBD1. This CDR3 has 14 amino acids. J gave up 4 bases and V 3 bases, and 4 bases lay outside the gene matches. The CDR3 loop reads CASSFGQGIYEQYF. CDR3 in DNA: TGTGCCAGCAGTTTTGGACAGGGGATTTACGAGCAGTACTTC.

The chain recombines TRBV18 with TRBJ2-3; D not resolved. V lost 6 bases to trimming and J lost 2 bases, with 6 bases between them. Germline V lookup: CDR1 KGHSH, CDR2 LQKENI. The CDR3 is 12 residues long. The CDR3 loop is CASSPTTDTQYF. In DNA form, the CDR3 reads TGTGCCAGCTCTCCTACCACAGATACGCAGTATTTT.

The rearrangement joins TRBV10-3 to TRBJ2-6, with D possibly called TRBD1 or TRBD2 (5 bases each). The CDR3 totals 18 residues. The germline gives CDR1 ENHRY, CDR2 SYGVKD. Trimming took off 0 bases at V and 0 bases at J, with 12 bases between the two ends. The DNA for the CDR3 is TGTGCCATCAGTGAGTCTCGGGACGGCTTCTCTGGGGCCAACGTCCTGACTTTC. It codes for CAISESRDGFSGANVLTF.

This clonotype was observed a few times. The V and J genes are TRBV10-3 and TRBJ2-5; the D gene is possibly TRBD2 (6 bases). This CDR3 is 12 amino acids long. Germline assignment: CDR1 ENHRY and CDR2 SYGVKD. V lost 10 bases to trimming and J lost 4 bases, with 13 bases between them. The CDR3 region has the DNA TGTGCCACCGCAGGAGCGGGAGAGACCCAGTACTTC. Protein: CATAGAGETQYF.

The chain joins TRBV7-2 to TRBJ1-1; D uncertain. The germline V and J ends were trimmed by 2 bases and 5 bases, with 12 bases remaining between them. Germline loops: CDR1 SGHTA, CDR2 FQGNSA. This CDR3 has 14 residues. In nucleotides, the CDR3 is TGTGCCAGCAGCTTAAGTCTGGGGTGGACTGAAGCTTTCTTT. This gives the protein CASSLSLGWTEAFF.

The chain carries TRBV11-2 and TRBJ2-7; TRBD2 matches 8 bases. The CDR3 is 14 amino acids. The germline V gene has CDR1 SGHAT and CDR2 FQNNGV. V trimming: 5 bases; J trimming: 2 bases; junction bases outside the gene matches: 5. CDR3 bases: TGTGCCAGCAGCACGCGGACTAGCCCCTACGAGCAGTACTTC. Its translation: CASSTRTSPYEQYF.

V is TRBV28 and J is TRBJ1-4; 9 nucleotides align to TRBD1. In germline, CDR1 is MDHEN, CDR2 SYDVKM. With 7 bases clipped from V and 7 bases from J, the junction kept 10 bases outside the gene matches. This CDR3 has 15 residues. CDR3 sequence: CASTEARTGVEKLFF. The CDR3 DNA reads as TGTGCCAGCACCGAGGCCAGGACAGGGGTTGAAAAACTGTTTTTT.

The V and J genes are TRBV12-3 or TRBV12-4 and TRBJ1-4, with 7 bases matching TRBD1. The junction had 6 bases not matched to a gene; V was cut back by 6 bases and J by 11 bases. There are 12 residues in the CDR3. The CDR3 sequence: CASSSTGVKLFF. The CDR3 DNA reads TGTGCCAGCAGCTCCACAGGGGTCAAACTGTTTTTT.

This clonotype has more than one count but fewer than ten. This chain joins TRBV24-1 and TRBJ2-5, with 8 bases identical to TRBD2. This CDR3 is 15 amino acids long. Per germline, CDR1 KGHDR and CDR2 SFDVKD. Trimming cost V 3 bases and J 5 bases; bases outside gene matches: 7. CDR3 residues: CATSDKSGSGETQYF. The CDR3, as DNA: TGTGCCACCAGTGATAAGAGCGGGAGCGGGGAGACCCAGTACTTC.

This chain uses TRBV5-1 with TRBJ1-5, with D possibly TRBD1 on 5 matching bases. Germline V gene lookup returns CDR1 SGHRS and CDR2 YFSETQ. V was shortened by 4 bases and J by 3 bases, with 11 bases between the two germline ends. The length of the CDR3 is 14 residues. CDR3 sequence (DNA): TGCGCCAGCAGCCCCGGACATTACAATCAGCCCCAGCATTTT. This gives the protein CASSPGHYNQPQHF.